This T cell receptor (beta chain) came from a study of blood T cell repertoires in COVID-19. Trimming pared 3 bases from V and 7 bases from J, leaving 12 bases between. This CDR3 spans 13 amino acids. Germline lookup yields CDR1 SEHNR and CDR2 FQNEAQ (reference sequence). Seattle-derived patients entered the study during active infection and were followed longitudinally. The assay was immunoSEQ multiplex PCR, and TCRdb's table has in-frame clones only and misses some. The data show around 120,000 clones, with 90% seen just once and 3.5% to 4% held by the top ten. The rearrangement joins TRBV7-9 to TRBJ1-1, with a possible D match to TRBD1 (5 bases). This receptor was identified in a woman aged 60 to 75 with COVID-19, enrolled during active disease. Sequencing used peripheral blood. The CDR3 loop reads CASSLDGGIEAFF. The DNA of the CDR3 is TGTGCCAGCAGCTTGGATGGGGGGATTGAAGCTTTCTTT. Complete variable domain (other parts from reference TRBV7-9 and TRBJ1-1): DTGVSQNPRHKITKRGQNVTFRCDPISEHNRLYWYRQTLGQGPEFLTYFQNEAQLEKSRLLSDRFSAERPKGSFSTLEIQRTEQGDSAMYLCASSLDGGIEAFFGQGTRLTVV.